These 28 T cell receptor beta chains came from one sample sequenced in a study of beta chain features in type 1 diabetes. Every bit of the isolated RNA underwent reverse transcription, so sequencing read expressed TCRB transcripts. Profiling relied on immunoSEQ multiplex PCR, and the TCRdb table lists in-frame clones only, not all of them. Of 300,000 to 350,000 clones detected, roughly 14% appear once; the ten largest clones hold about 0.015%. No cognate antigen is known for these TCRs. Whole-study results and caveats: Researchers report that Type 1 diabetes patients had moderately but significantly shorter TCRB CDR3s across all four CD4+ subsets.

The sequenced sample was naive CD4+ T cells from blood. The source is a woman aged 18-30 years with type 1 diabetes.

The genes are TRBV7-9 and TRBJ2-3, with D uncertain. The CDR3 extends over 12 amino acids. Trimming took 4 bases from V and 4 from J, leaving 6 bases between them. Looked up from germline, CDR1 is SEHNR and CDR2 is FQNEAQ (reference sequence). CDR3 loop: CASSSRADTQYF. For the CDR3, the DNA is TGTGCCAGCAGCTCCCGTGCAGATACGCAGTATTTT.

In DNA, the CDR3 is TGTGCCAGTAGTATAGTCGGCGGAGAGCAGTTCTTC. Its protein product is CASSIVGGEQFF. The chain carries TRBV19 and TRBJ2-1; D gene uncertain. The germline gives CDR1 LNHDA, CDR2 SQIVND (reference sequence). The germline V and J ends were trimmed by 1 base and 10 bases, with 8 bases remaining between them. The CDR3 is 12 residues long.

This sequence joins TRBV2 and TRBJ2-7; 8 nucleotides line up with TRBD1. This CDR3 contains 14 residues. The J segment lost 2 bases and the V segment lost 7 bases, leaving 7 bases of the junction unmatched. Germline CDR1 reads SNHLY; CDR2 reads FYNNEI. CDR3: CASKTGANTYEQYF. The CDR3 DNA follows: TGTGCCAGCAAGACAGGGGCCAACACCTACGAGCAGTACTTC.

The rearrangement links TRBV6-5 to TRBJ2-7, with TRBD1 matching over 9 bases. The ends lost 5 bases at V and 7 bases at J; junction bases unmatched: 3. The germline CDR1 and CDR2 sequences are MNHEY and SVGAGI. The CDR3 has 12 residues. The DNA of the CDR3 is TGTGCCAGCAGTACCGGACAGGGGGAGCAGTACGTC. This gives the protein CASSTGQGEQYV.

This clone appeared a few times. This chain links TRBV5-1 with TRBJ2-1; 7 nucleotides match TRBD1. The CDR3 spans 13 residues. Germline loops: CDR1 SGHRS, CDR2 YFSETQ. The trim removed 5 bases at V and 5 bases at J, leaving 4 bases unmatched. The CDR3 nucleotides are TGCGCCAGCAGGGGGGACAGCCACAATGAGCAGTTCTTC. Protein product: CASRGDSHNEQFF.

This clone was seen more than once but under ten times. V is TRBV11-3 and J is TRBJ2-3; D might be TRBD1 (6 bases). The V gene's germline CDR1 is SGHNT and CDR2 YENEEA. The CDR3 contains 17 residues. V dropped 1 base and J dropped 3 bases, with 17 bases sitting between them. The CDR3 nucleotides read TGTGCCAGCAGCTTAGTAGCTCACAGGGCGAGTACAGATACGCAGTATTTT. As protein: CASSLVAHRASTDTQYF.

The chain uses TRBV18 and TRBJ2-5, with a weak D call TRBD1 (5 bases). CDR3 length: 14 amino acids. The V end was cut by 5 bases, the J end by 5 bases, with 15 bases between. Germline values: CDR1 KGHSH, CDR2 LQKENI. The CDR3 coding sequence is TGTGCCAGCTCAGTCCGACAGATCGTCGAGACCCAGTACTTC. It specifies CASSVRQIVETQYF.

The rearrangement links TRBV18 to TRBJ1-1; D gene uncertain. This CDR3 comprises 14 residues. V was pared by 3 bases and J by 4 bases, with 12 bases between. Germline values: CDR1 KGHSH, CDR2 LQKENI. CDR3 loop: CASSPLLRGTEAFF. CDR3 sequence (DNA): TGTGCCAGCTCACCCCTGCTCAGAGGCACTGAAGCTTTCTTT.

The J gene is TRBJ2-3, the V gene TRBV5-1; 13 positions agree with TRBD2. V dropped 4 bases and J dropped 3; count of bases not matched to a gene: 11. This CDR3 region has 18 residues. Germline CDR1 SGHRS, CDR2 YFSETQ. The CDR3 reads CASSPTLLTSGRTDTQYF. The CDR3, as DNA: TGCGCCAGCAGCCCCACCCTCCTGACTAGCGGGAGGACAGATACGCAGTATTTT.

This chain connects TRBV2 to TRBJ2-5, with a possible D match to TRBD1 (6 bases). CDR3 length: 12 residues. CDR1 is SNHLY, CDR2 FYNNEI, per germline. Trimming shortened V by 7 bases and J by 4 bases, and 10 bases separated the two germline ends. The DNA for the CDR3 is TGTGCCAGCAAGGGGGTAGCAGAGACCCAGTACTTC. Protein: CASKGVAETQYF.

The chain links TRBV30 to TRBJ1-4, with D maybe TRBD1 (6 bases). The CDR3 consists of 13 residues. V was clipped by 4 bases and J by 8 bases, with 14 bases between them. Germline-derived CDR1 and CDR2 are GTSNPN and SVGIG (reference sequence). Written as DNA, the CDR3 is TGTGCCTGGAATTCAGGGGCGGAGGAAAAACTGTTTTTT. It encodes CAWNSGAEEKLFF.

The chain carries TRBV4-1 and TRBJ2-7; the match to TRBD1 covers 9 bases. Germline trimming cut 2 bases from V and 4 bases from J; bases unmatched to any gene: 12. The CDR3 extends over 17 amino acids. Germline lookup yields CDR1 MGHRA and CDR2 YSYEKL. The CDR3 sequence is CASSQIFGQGRLYEQYF. In DNA, the CDR3 is TGCGCCAGCAGCCAAATTTTTGGACAGGGGCGTCTTTACGAGCAGTACTTC.

This clone has only a few counts. The J gene is TRBJ2-7, the V gene TRBV29-1; TRBD2 matches 9 bases. The CDR3 consists of 13 residues. CDR1 is SQVTM and CDR2 is ANQGSEA in the germline V gene. With 7 bases clipped from V and 4 bases from J, the junction kept 8 bases outside the gene matches. This CDR3 is CSAGAGGRYEQYF. The CDR3 nucleotides read TGCAGCGCGGGGGCGGGAGGGCGGTACGAGCAGTACTTC.

This clone was counted between two and nine times. The chain has TRBV5-4 and TRBJ2-1; 13 bases are a match to TRBD2. Trimming took 0 bases from V and 3 from J; bases not matched to a gene: 6. The CDR3 contains 18 residues. Germline V gene lookup returns CDR1 SGHNT and CDR2 YYREEE (reference sequence). The CDR3 DNA reads as TGTGCCAGCAGCTTGGGACTAGCGGGAGGTTTCCTCTACAATGAGCAGTTCTTC. Protein: CASSLGLAGGFLYNEQFF.

The V call is TRBV29-1, the J call TRBJ2-3; tentatively, D is TRBD1 (6 bases). The CDR3 runs 13 residues. V was clipped by 3 bases and J by 6 bases, with 13 bases between them. Germline loops: CDR1 SQVTM, CDR2 ANQGSEA. This CDR3 reads CSVDRGTPDTQYF. The CDR3 DNA is TGCAGCGTTGATAGGGGGACGCCGGATACGCAGTATTTT.

This chain links TRBV7-9 with TRBJ1-2, with TRBD1 identical over 7 bases. J was trimmed by 8 bases and V by 9 bases; bases with no gene match: 3. This CDR3 is built from 10 residues. CDR1 SEHNR and CDR2 FQNEAQ come from the germline V gene (reference sequence). The CDR3 loop reads CARFRGGYTF. The CDR3 DNA reads as TGTGCCAGGTTCAGGGGGGGCTACACCTTC. The full variable domain, completed using reference TRBV7-9 and TRBJ1-2, is DTGVSQNPRHKITKRGQNVTFRCDPISEHNRLYWYRQTLGQGPEFLTYFQNEAQLEKSRLLSDRFSAERPKGSFSTLEIQRTEQGDSAMYLCARFRGGYTFGSGTRLTVV.

The table lists this clone with a few counts. The chain recombines TRBV30 with TRBJ2-1; 11 nucleotides match TRBD2. This CDR3 is built from 15 residues. Trimming removed 2 bases from V and 6 bases from J; junction bases left unmatched: 6. The germline CDR1 and CDR2 sequences are GTSNPN and SVGIG (reference sequence). CDR3 coding DNA: TGTGCCTGGAGTCTTGGACTAGCGGGCCTCAATGAGCAGTTCTTC. This codes for CAWSLGLAGLNEQFF.

This clone was counted a few times. As DNA, the CDR3 is TGTGCCAGCAGTTTCACAAGGGCGGGGATGAGGTTCTTC. This encodes CASSFTRAGMRFF. The rearrangement uses TRBV6-5 and TRBJ2-1; a weak D match, TRBD2 (6 bases). The CDR3 loop spans 13 amino acids. Trimming took 4 bases from V and 15 from J, leaving 19 bases between them. Germline CDR1 and CDR2: MNHEY and SVGAGI.

A few counts support this clone. This chain joins TRBV19 and TRBJ1-5; D unresolved. Trimming pared 3 bases from V and 7 bases from J, leaving 13 bases between. Germline values: CDR1 LNHDA, CDR2 SQIVND (reference sequence). CDR3 length equals 14 residues. As DNA, the CDR3 is TGTGCCAGTAGTATGAGCGCAAACGCGCAGCCCCAGCATTTT. Protein product: CASSMSANAQPQHF.

The gene calls are TRBV29-1 and TRBJ2-1; D is perhaps TRBD2 (5 bases). The CDR3 consists of 16 residues. Germline lookup yields CDR1 SQVTM and CDR2 ANQGSEA. Trimming cost V 4 bases and J 0 bases, with 16 bases left between them. CDR3 DNA: TGCAGCGTTGGGCGTTTCCAGGACTTCTCCTACAATGAGCAGTTCTTC. Protein: CSVGRFQDFSYNEQFF.

This clone was observed a single time. The chain uses TRBV9 and TRBJ2-5; 10 nucleotides align to TRBD2. The J call may be in error: the DNA end matches TRBJ2-7 better. The CDR3 is 14 residues long. CDR1 SGDLS and CDR2 YYNGEE come from the germline V gene. This CDR3 reads CASSVGLAGVEQYF. The DNA for the CDR3 is TGTGCCAGCAGCGTAGGTCTAGCGGGAGTCGAGCAGTACTTC.

This clone has more than one count but fewer than ten. The chain carries TRBV30 and TRBJ2-7; perhaps TRBD1 as D (5 bases). The ends were cut back, 2 bases at V and 7 bases at J, with 12 bases in the middle. This CDR3 has 12 residues. Germline V CDR1 and CDR2: GTSNPN, SVGIG (reference sequence). The CDR3: CAWSRQSGEQYF. In DNA form, the CDR3 reads TGTGCCTGGAGTAGGCAATCAGGGGAGCAGTACTTC.

This clone has just a few counts. The chain recombines TRBV11-3 with TRBJ2-5, with 14 bases lining up with TRBD2. Per the germline V gene, CDR1 is SGHNT and CDR2 is YENEEA. There are 15 residues in the CDR3. The V gene end was trimmed by 4 bases and the J gene end by 5 bases; junction bases not matched to a gene: 3. The CDR3 DNA sequence: TGTGCCAGCAGCTCGGGACTAGCGGGAGAGGAGACCCAGTACTTC. Translated, it gives CASSSGLAGEETQYF. Complete variable domain (other parts from reference TRBV11-3 and TRBJ2-5): EAGVVQSPRYKIIEKKQPVAFWCNPISGHNTLYWYLQNLGQGPELLIRYENEEAVDDSQLPKDRFSAERLKGVDSTLKIQPAELGDSAVYLCASSSGLAGEETQYFGPGTRLLVL.

There are a few counts of this clone. The chain employs TRBV9 and TRBJ2-1, with 13 bases that match TRBD2. After removal of 0 bases from V and 11 bases from J, the junction contained 2 bases not matched to a gene. The CDR3 is made up of 14 amino acids. From germline, CDR1 is SGDLS and CDR2 YYNGEE. CDR3 region: CASSVETSGRKQFF. In DNA form, the CDR3 reads TGTGCCAGCAGCGTAGAGACTAGCGGGAGGAAGCAGTTCTTC. Complete variable domain (other parts from reference TRBV9 and TRBJ2-1): DSGVTQTPKHLITATGQRVTLRCSPRSGDLSVYWYQQSLDQGLQFLIQYYNGEERAKGNILERFSAQQFPDLHSELNLSSLELGDSALYFCASSVETSGRKQFFGPGTRLTVL.

The V call is TRBV7-2, the J call TRBJ1-1; perhaps TRBD1 as D (5 bases). V was cut by 3 bases and J by 7 bases, with 9 bases left in between. The CDR3 spans 12 residues. CDR1 is SGHTA, CDR2 FQGNSA, per germline. The CDR3 sequence: CASSFSRGEAFF. In DNA, the CDR3 is TGTGCCAGCAGCTTTTCAAGGGGTGAAGCTTTCTTT.

The J gene is TRBJ1-2, the V gene TRBV28; D gene unclear. CDR1 MDHEN and CDR2 SYDVKM come from the germline V gene. V was trimmed by 2 bases and J by 5 bases, leaving 9 bases between them. This CDR3 spans 13 amino acids. CDR3 DNA sequence: TGTGCCAGCAGTTTAGCGGGCCCTTATGGCTACACCTTC. This codes for CASSLAGPYGYTF.

This chain connects TRBV15 to TRBJ1-1; TRBD1 might be the D (5 bases). There are 15 residues in the CDR3. V shed 0 bases and J shed 1 base, with 9 bases lying between them. Germline CDR1 reads LNHNV; CDR2 reads YYDKDF (reference sequence). The DNA for the CDR3 is TGTGCCACCAGCAGAGACGGGGGATCGAACACTGAAGCTTTCTTT. Translated: CATSRDGGSNTEAFF.

The V call is TRBV25-1, the J call TRBJ2-2, with TRBD2 identical over 14 bases. This CDR3 region has 18 residues. Germline CDR1 is MGHDK and CDR2 is SYGVNS. V dropped 11 bases and J dropped 5; count of bases not matched to a gene: 16. The CDR3 region has the DNA TGTGCCGGAGGTTGGGGGACTAGCGGGAGTAGGTCAACCGGGGAGCTGTTTTTT. Its translation is CAGGWGTSGSRSTGELFF.